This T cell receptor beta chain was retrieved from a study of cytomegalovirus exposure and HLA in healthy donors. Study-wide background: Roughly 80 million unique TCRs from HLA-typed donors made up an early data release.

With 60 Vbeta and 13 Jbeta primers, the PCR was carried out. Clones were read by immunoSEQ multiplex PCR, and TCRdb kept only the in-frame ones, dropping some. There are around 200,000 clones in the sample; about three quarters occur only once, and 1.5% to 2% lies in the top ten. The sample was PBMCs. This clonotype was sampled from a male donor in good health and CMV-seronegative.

DNA for the CDR3: TGTGCCAGCAGTGACTCGACAGGGTCCGACGAGCAGTACTTC. Translated, it gives CASSDSTGSDEQYF. The J gene is TRBJ2-5, the V gene TRBV6-4; 7 positions agree with TRBD1. The DNA end favors TRBJ2-7, so the J call may be wrong. This CDR3 region has 14 residues. Germline V gene data show CDR1 as MRHNA and CDR2 as SNTAGT.